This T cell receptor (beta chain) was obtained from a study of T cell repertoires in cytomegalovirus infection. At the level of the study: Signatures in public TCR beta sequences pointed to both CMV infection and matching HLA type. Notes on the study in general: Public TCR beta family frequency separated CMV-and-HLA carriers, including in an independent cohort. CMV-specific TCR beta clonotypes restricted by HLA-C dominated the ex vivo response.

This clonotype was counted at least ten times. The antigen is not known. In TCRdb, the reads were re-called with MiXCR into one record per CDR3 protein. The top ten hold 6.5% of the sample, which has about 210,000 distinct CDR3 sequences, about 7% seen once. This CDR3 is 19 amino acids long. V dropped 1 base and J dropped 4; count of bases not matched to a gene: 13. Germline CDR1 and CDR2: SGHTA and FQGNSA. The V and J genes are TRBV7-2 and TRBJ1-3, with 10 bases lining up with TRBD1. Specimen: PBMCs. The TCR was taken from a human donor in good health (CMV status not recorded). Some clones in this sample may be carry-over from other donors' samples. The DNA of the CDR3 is TGTGCCAGCAGCTTAGTGTGGGACAGGGGCTTATCTACCGGAAACACCATATATTTT. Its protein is CASSLVWDRGLSTGNTIYF.